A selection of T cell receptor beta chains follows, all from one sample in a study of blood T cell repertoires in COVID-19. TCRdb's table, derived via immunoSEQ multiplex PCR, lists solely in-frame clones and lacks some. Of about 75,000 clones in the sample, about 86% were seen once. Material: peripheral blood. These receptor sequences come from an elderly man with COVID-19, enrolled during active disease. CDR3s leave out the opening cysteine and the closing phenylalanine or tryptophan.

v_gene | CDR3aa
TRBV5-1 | ASSSGTDDEQY
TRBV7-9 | ASSRQTSGGAGETQY
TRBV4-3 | ASSLLGQGSTEAF
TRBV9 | ASSVAKTANTGELF
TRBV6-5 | ASTWARENTEAF
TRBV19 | ASSIGGTSPLH
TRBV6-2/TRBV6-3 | ASSYGYSSFQETQY
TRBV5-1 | ASSLSGTRNTEAF
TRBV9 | ASSVGWGRSTDTQY
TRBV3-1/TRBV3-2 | ASSQVGTGEAEQY
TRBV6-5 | ASSPGQMIYEQY
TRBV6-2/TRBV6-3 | ASGPSSFYGYT
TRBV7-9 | ASSAAGTGDSPLH
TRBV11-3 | ASSSTGTYNEQF
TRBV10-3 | AISEGQGGANVLT
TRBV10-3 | AITDRGNTEAF
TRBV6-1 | ASSKAGTLVEQY
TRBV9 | ASSLEEGATYGYT
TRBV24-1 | ATSDTQGDYGYT
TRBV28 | ASTIGGMNTEAF
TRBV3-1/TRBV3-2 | ASSLQGRNTIY
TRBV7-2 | ASSLSGTFDEQF
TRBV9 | ASSAWGTSTIEQF
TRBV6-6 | ASIGTGVTYEQY
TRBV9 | ASSVVGQGADGYT
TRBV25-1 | ASSEHRNKNTEAF
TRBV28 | ASSLSRVEKETQY
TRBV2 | ATLPQGVNTEAF
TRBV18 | ASSSTDGNTIY
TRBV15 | ATSRAQSSSYNEQF
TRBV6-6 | ASRPEGANTEAF
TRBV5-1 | ASSLEAGRPNEKLF
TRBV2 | ASSEQGGGNQPQH
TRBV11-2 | ASSPWAGANTGELF
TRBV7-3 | ASSLRSGGYVSSGTEAF
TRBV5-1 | ASSLEAPTLNYGYT
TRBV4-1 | ASSQGPGTGRIGYT
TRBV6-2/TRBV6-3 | ASSPVQETQY
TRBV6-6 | ASSSGQYPEAF
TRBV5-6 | ASSLTLRDYGYT
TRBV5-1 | ASSSGQLNYGYT
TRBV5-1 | ASSLGGFNQPQH
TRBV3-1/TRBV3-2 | ASSQERGLTYGYT
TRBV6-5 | ASSLNRVEQPQH
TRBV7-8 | ASSFGTSGPYEQY
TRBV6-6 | ASSYSRVEQY
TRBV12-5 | ASGDRGSYEQY
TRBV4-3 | ASSQDWGRGTFLRPQH
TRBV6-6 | ASSPQGIGTDTQY
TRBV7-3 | ASSLSSGKAYEQY
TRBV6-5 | ASSRQGLMNTEAF
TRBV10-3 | AITPAVSGTEAF
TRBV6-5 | ATQTGGLAGYT